Each of the 3 T cell receptor beta chains below was sequenced from the same sample in a study of T cells expressing NK-cell markers. TCRdb re-called the 5' RACE reads and catalogs CDR3 proteins one per entry, DNA excluded. This sample lists hundreds of thousands of distinct CDR3 sequences; its ten largest clones have less than 4.5%. The material sequenced was blood T cells: a sorted CD56 or NKG2C T cell subset, CD4+ or CD8+ T cells, or bulk PBMC T cells (not recorded which). The receptors shown here come from a man younger than 35 in good health.

The chain joins TRBV10-2 to TRBJ2-5; TCRdb names TRBD2, which stays unverified in the absence of DNA. Germline V gives CDR1 WSHSY, CDR2 SAAADI. The CDR3 extends over 14 amino acids. CDR3: CASRGTSLAETQYF.

The V and J genes are TRBV12-3 or TRBV12-4 and TRBJ2-2; without DNA, the TCRdb call of TRBD2 cannot be checked. The CDR3 contains 17 residues. Here the CDR3 reads CASSPGPGTSGTGELFF.

The chain carries TRBV5-5 and TRBJ1-1. The CDR3 loop spans 15 amino acids. The germline CDR1 and CDR2 sequences are SGHKS and YYEKEE (reference sequence). The CDR3 spells CASSLAGVGLYEAFF.